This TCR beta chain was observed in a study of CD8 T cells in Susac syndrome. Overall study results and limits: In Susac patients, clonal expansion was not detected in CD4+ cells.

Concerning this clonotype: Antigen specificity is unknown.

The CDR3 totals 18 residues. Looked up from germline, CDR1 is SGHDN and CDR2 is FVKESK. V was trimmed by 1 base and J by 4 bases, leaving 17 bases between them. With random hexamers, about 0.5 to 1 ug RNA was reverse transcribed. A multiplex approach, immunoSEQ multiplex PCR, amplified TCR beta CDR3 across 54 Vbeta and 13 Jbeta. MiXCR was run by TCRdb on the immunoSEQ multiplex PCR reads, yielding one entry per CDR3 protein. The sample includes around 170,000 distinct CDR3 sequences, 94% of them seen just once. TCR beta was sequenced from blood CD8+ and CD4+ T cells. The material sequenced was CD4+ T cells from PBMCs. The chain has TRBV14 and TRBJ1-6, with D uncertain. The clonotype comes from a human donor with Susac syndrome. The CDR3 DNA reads TGTGCCAGCAGCCAAGTAAGGAGTTCGAATCTTTATAATTCACCCCTCCACTTT. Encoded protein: CASSQVRSSNLYNSPLHF.